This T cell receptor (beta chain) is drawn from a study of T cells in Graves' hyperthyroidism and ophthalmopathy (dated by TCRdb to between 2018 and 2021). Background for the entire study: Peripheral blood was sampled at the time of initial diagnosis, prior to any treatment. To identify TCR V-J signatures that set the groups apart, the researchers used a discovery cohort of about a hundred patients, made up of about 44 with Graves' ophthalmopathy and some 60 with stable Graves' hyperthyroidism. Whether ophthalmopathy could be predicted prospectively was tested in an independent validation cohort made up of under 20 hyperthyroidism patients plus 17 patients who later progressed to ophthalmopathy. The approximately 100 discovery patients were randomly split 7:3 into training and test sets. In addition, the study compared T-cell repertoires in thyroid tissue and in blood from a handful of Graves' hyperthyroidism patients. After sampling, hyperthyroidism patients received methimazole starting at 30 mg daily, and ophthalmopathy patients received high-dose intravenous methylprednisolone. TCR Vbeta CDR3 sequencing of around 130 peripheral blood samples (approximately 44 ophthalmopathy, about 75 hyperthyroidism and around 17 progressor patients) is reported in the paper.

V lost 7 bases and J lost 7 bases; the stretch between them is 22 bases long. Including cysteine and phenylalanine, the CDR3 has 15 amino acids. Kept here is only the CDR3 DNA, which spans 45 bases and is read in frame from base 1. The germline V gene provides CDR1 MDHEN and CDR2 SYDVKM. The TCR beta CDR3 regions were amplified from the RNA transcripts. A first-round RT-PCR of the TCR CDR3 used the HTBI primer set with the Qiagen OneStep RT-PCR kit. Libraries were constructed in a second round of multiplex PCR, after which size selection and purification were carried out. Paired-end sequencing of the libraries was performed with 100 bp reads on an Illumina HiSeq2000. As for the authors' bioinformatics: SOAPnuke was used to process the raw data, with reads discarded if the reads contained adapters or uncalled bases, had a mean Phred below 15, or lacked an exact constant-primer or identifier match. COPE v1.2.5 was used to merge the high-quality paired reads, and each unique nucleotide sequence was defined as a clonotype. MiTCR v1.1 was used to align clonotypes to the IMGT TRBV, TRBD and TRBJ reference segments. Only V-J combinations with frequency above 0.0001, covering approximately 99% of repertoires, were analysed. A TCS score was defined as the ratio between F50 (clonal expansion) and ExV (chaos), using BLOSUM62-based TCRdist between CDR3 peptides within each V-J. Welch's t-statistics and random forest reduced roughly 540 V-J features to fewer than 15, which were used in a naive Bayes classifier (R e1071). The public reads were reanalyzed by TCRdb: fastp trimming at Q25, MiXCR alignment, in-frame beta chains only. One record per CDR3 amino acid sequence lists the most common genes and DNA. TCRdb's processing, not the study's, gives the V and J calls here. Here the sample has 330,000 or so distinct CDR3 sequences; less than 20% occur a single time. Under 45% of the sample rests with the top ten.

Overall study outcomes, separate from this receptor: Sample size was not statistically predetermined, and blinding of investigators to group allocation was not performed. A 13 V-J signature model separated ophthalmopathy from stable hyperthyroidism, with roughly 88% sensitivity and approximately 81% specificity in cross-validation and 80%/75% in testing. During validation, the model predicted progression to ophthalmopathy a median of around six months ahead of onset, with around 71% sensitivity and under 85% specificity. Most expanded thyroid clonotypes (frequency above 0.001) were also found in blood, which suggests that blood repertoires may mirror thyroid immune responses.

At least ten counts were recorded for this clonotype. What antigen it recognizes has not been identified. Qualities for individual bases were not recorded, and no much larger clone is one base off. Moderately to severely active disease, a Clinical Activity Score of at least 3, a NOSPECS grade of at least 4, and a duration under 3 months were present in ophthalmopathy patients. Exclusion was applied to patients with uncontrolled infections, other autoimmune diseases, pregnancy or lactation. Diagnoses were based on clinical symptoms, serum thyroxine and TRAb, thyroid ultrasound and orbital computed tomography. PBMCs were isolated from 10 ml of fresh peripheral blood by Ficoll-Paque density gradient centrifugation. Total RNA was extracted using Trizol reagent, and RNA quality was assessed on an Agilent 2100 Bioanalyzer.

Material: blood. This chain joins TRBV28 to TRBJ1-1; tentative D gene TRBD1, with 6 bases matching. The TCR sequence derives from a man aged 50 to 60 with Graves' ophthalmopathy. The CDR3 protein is CASTARGGGLGEAFF. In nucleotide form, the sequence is TGTGCCAGCACCGCCCGTGGGGGCGGCCTAGGTGAAGCTTTCTTT.